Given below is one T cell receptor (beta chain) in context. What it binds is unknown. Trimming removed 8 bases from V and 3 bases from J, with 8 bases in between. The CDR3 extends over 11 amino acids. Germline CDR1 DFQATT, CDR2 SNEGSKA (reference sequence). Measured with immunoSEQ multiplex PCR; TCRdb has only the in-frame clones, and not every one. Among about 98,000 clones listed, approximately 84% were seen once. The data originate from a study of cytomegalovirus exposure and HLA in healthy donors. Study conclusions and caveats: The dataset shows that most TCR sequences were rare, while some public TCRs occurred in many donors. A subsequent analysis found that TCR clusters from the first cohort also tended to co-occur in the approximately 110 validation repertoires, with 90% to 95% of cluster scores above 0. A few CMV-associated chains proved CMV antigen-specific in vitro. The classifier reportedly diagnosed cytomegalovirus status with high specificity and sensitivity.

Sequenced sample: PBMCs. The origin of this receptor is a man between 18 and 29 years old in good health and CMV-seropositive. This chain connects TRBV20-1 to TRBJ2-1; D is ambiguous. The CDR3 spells CSRLYYNEQFF. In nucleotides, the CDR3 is TGCAGTCGCCTCTACTACAATGAGCAGTTCTTC.